This note documents a single T cell receptor beta chain sequence. Its antigen is unidentified. This entry comes from a study of T cells expressing NK-cell markers. Overall study context: Among eight sequenced donors, seven carried HCMV seropositivity while one was seronegative.

UMI-tagged 5'RACE template switching yielded the TCR beta cDNA. TCRdb reanalyzed the 5' RACE reads, giving one entry per CDR3 protein sequence and no DNA. The listing contains fewer than 400,000 distinct CDR3 sequences. Germline-derived CDR1 and CDR2 are SGHRS and YFSETQ. The length of the CDR3 is 17 residues. The study, taken as a whole, reports: Expanded NKG2C+ T cell clones were not confirmed as HCMV-specific.

This clonotype originated in a woman aged 45-65 years in good health. The source material was blood T cells: a sorted CD56 or NKG2C T cell subset, CD4+ or CD8+ T cells, or bulk PBMC T cells (not recorded which). The chain combines TRBV5-1 with TRBJ2-6. CDR3 protein: CASSLALGTSGANVLTF.